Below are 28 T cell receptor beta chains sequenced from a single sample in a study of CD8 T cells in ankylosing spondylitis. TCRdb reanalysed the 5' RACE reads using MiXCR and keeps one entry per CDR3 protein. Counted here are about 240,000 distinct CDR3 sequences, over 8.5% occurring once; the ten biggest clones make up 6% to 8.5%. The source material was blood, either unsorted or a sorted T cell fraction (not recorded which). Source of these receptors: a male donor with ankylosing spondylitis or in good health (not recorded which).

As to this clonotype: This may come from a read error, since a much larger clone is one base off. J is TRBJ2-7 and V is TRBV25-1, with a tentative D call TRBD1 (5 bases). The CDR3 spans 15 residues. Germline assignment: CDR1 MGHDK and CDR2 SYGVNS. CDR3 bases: TGTTCCAGCAGTGAGTGGGGCGACCGCTCCTACGAGCAGTACTTC. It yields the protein CSSSEWGDRSYEQYF.

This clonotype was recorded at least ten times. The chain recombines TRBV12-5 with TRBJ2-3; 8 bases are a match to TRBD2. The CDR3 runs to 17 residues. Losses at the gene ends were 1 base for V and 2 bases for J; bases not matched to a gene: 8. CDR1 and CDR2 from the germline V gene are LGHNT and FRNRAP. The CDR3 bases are TGTGCTAGTGGTTTGGCTGTAGGAGCGGGGGTCACAGATACGCAGTATTTT. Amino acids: CASGLAVGAGVTDTQYF.

The DNA of the CDR3 is TGCGCCAGCAGCTTAGCCGGGACCGGGCTCCCTGAAGCTTTCTTT. It is translated as CASSLAGTGLPEAFF. The chain has TRBV5-1 and TRBJ1-1; D might be TRBD1 (5 bases). CDR3 length: 15 residues. Germline values: CDR1 SGHRS, CDR2 YFSETQ. The V end was cut by 2 bases, the J end by 6 bases, with 17 bases between.

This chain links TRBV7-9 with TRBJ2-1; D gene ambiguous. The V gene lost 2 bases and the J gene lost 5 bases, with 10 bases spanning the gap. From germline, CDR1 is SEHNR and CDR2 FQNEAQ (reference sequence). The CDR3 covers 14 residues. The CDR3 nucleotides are TGTGCCAGCAGCTTACTGGGTTCCCACAATGAGCAGTTCTTC. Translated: CASSLLGSHNEQFF.

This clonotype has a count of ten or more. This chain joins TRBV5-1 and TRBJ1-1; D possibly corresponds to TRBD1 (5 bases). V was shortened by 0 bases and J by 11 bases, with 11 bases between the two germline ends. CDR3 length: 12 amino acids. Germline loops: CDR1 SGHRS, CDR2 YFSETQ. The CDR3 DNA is TGCGCCAGCAGCTTGGAGGTGGGGGAGGCTTTCTTT. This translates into CASSLEVGEAFF.

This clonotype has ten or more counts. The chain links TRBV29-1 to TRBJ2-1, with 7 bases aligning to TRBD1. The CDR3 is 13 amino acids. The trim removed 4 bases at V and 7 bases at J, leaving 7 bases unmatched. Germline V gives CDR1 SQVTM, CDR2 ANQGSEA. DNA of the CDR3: TGCAGCGTTGCCCCCGGGACAGCTAATGAGCAGTTCTTC. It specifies CSVAPGTANEQFF.

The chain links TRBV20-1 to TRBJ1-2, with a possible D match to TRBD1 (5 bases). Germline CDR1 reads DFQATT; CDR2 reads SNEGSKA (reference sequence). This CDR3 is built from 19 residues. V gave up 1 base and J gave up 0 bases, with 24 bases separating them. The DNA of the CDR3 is TGCAGTGCTAGAGGATGGCGGGGGGGGAAGACTATAGCTAACTATGGCTACACCTTC. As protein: CSARGWRGGKTIANYGYTF.

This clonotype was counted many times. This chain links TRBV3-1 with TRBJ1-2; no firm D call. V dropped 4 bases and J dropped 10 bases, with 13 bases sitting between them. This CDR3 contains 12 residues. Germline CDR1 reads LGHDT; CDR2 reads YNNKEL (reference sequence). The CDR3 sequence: CASSLGLRDYTF. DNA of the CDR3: TGTGCCAGCAGCCTGGGGTTAAGAGACTACACCTTC. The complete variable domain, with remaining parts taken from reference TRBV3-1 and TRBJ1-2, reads DTAVSQTPKYLVTQMGNDKSIKCEQNLGHDTMYWYKQDSKKFLKIMFSYNNKELIINETVPNRFSPKSPDKAHLNLHINSLELGDSAVYFCASSLGLRDYTFGSGTRLTVV.

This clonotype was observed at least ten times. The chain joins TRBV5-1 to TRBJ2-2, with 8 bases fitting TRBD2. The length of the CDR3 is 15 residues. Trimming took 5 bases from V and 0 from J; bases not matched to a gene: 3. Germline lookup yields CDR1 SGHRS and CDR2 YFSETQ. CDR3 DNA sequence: TGCGCCAGCAGGCAAGCGGGAGCGAACACCGGGGAGCTGTTTTTT. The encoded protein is CASRQAGANTGELFF.

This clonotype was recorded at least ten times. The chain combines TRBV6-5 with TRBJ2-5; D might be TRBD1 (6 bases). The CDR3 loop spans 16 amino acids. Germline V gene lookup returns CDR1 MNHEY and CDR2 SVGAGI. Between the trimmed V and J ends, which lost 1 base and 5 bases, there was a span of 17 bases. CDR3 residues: CASSYYTGRMVETQYF. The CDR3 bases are TGTGCCAGCAGTTACTATACAGGGCGGATGGTGGAGACCCAGTACTTC.

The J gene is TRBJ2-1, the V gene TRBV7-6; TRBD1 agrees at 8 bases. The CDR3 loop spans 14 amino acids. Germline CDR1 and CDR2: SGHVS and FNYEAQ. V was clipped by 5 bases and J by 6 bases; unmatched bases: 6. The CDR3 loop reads CASSHRGSGNEQFF. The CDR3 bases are TGTGCCAGCAGCCACAGGGGGTCCGGCAATGAGCAGTTCTTC.

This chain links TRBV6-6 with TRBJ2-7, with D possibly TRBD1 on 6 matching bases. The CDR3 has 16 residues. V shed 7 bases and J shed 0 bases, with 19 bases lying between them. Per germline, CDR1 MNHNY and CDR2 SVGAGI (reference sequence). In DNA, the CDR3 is TGTGCCAGCACCAGCGCCGGGACAACTAACTCCTACGAGCAGTACTTC. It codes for CASTSAGTTNSYEQYF.

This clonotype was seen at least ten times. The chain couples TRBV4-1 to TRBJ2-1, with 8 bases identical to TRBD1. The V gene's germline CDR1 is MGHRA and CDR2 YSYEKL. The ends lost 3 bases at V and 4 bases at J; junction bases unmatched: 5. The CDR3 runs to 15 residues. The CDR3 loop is CASSHPDRAYNEQFF. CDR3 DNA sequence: TGCGCCAGCAGCCATCCGGACAGGGCTTACAATGAGCAGTTCTTC.

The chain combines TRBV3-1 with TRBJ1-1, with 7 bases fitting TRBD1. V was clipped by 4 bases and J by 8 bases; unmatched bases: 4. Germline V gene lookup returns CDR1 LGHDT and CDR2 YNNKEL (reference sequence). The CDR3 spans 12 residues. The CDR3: CASSLAGGEAFF. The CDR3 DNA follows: TGTGCCAGCAGCCTGGCAGGGGGGGAAGCTTTCTTT.

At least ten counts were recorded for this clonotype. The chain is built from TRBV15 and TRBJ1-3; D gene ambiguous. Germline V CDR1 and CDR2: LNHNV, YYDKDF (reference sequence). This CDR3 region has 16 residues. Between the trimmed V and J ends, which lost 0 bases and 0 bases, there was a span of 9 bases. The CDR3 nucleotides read TGTGCCACCAGCAGAGAGCATGACCTCTCTGGAAACACCATATATTTT. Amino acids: CATSREHDLSGNTIYF. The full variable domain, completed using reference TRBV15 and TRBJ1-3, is DAMVIQNPRYQVTQFGKPVTLSCSQTLNHNVMYWYQQKSSQAPKLLFHYYDKDFNNEADTPDNFQSRRPNTSFCFLDIRSPGLGDTAMYLCATSREHDLSGNTIYFGEGSWLTVV.

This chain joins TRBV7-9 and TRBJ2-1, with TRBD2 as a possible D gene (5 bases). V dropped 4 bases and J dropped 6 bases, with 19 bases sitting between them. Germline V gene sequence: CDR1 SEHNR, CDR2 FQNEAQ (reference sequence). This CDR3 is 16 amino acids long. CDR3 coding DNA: TGTGCCAGCAGCTGGGCCCGAGGACTCCCAAGCAATGAGCAGTTCTTC. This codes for CASSWARGLPSNEQFF. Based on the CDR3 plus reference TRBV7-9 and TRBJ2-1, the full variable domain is DTGVSQNPRHKITKRGQNVTFRCDPISEHNRLYWYRQTLGQGPEFLTYFQNEAQLEKSRLLSDRFSAERPKGSFSTLEIQRTEQGDSAMYLCASSWARGLPSNEQFFGPGTRLTVL.

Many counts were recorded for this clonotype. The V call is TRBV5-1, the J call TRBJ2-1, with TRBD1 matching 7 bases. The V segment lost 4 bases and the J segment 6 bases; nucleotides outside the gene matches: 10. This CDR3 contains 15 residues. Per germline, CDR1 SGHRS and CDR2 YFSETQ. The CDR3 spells CASSTGEGRGNEQFF. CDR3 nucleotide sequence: TGCGCCAGCAGCACAGGGGAAGGCAGGGGCAATGAGCAGTTCTTC. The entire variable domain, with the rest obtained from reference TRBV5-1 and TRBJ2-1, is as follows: KAGVTQTPRYLIKTRGQQVTLSCSPISGHRSVSWYQQTPGQGLQFLFEYFSETQRNKGNFPGRFSGRQFSNSRSEMNVSTLELGDSALYLCASSTGEGRGNEQFFGPGTRLTVL.

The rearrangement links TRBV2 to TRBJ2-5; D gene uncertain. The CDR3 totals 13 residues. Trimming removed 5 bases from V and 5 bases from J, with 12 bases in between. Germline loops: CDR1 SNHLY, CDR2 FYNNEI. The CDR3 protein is CASSTHRVETQYF. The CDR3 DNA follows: TGTGCCAGCAGTACACATAGAGTGGAGACCCAGTACTTC.

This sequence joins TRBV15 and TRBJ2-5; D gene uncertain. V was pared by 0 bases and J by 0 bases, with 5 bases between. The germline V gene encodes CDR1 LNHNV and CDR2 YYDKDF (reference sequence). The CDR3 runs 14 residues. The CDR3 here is CATSRDGHQETQYF. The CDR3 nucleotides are TGTGCCACCAGCAGAGATGGACACCAAGAGACCCAGTACTTC.

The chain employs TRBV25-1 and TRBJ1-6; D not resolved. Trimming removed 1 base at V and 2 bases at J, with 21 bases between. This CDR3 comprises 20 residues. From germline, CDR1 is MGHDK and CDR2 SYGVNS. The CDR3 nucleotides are TGTGCCAGCAGTGAATCGGTGGGAAGCGGGAGCGGGACCTATAATTCACCCCTCCACTTT. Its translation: CASSESVGSGSGTYNSPLHF.

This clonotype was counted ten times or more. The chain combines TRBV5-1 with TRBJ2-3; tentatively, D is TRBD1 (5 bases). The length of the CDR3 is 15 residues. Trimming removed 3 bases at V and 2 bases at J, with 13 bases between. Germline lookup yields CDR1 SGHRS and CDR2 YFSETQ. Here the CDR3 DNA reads TGCGCCAGCAGCTACGACAGTGCCACCACAGATACGCAGTATTTT. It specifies CASSYDSATTDTQYF. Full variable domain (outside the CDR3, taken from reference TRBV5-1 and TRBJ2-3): KAGVTQTPRYLIKTRGQQVTLSCSPISGHRSVSWYQQTPGQGLQFLFEYFSETQRNKGNFPGRFSGRQFSNSRSEMNVSTLELGDSALYLCASSYDSATTDTQYFGPGTRLTVL.

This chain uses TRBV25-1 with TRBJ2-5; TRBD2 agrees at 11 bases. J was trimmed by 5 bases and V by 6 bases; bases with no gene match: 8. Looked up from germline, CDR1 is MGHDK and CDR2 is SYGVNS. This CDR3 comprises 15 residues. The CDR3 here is CASRGTSGNVETQYF. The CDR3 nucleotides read TGTGCCAGCAGGGGGACTAGCGGAAATGTTGAGACCCAGTACTTC.

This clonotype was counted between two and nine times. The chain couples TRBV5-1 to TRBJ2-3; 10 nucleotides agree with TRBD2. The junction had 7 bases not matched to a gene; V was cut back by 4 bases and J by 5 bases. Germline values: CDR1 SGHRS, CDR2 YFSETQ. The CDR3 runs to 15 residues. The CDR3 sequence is CASSTSGGEGDTQYF. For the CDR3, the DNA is TGCGCCAGCAGCACCAGCGGGGGGGAGGGAGATACGCAGTATTTT.

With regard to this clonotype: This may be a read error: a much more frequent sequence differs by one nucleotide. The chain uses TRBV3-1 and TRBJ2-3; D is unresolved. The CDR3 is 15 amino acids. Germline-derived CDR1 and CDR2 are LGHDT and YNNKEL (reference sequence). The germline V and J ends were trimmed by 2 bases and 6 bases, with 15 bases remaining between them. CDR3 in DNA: TGTGCCAGCAGCCAATTCAGTAGTCGGATCGATACGCAGTATTTT. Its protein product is CASSQFSSRIDTQYF.

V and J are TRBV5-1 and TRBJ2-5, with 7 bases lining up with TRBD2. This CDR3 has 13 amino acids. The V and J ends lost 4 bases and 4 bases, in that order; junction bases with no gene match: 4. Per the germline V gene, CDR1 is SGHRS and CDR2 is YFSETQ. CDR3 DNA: TGCGCCAGCAGCAGGGGAGGGATAGAGACCCAGTACTTC. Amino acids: CASSRGGIETQYF.

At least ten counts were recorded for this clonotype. The CDR3 is CASSFRASGDNEQFF. CDR3 DNA: TGTGCCAGCAGTTTTCGGGCTAGCGGGGACAATGAGCAGTTCTTC. The chain employs TRBV12-3 or TRBV12-4 and TRBJ2-1, with TRBD2 matching over 9 bases. This CDR3 comprises 15 residues. Germline trimming cut 3 bases from V and 5 bases from J; bases unmatched to any gene: 5.

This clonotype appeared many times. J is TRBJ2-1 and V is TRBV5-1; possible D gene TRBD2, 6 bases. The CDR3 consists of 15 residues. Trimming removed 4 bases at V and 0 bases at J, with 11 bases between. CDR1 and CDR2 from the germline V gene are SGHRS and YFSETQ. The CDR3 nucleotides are TGCGCCAGCAGCCAGCTAGCGCCCTCCTACAATGAGCAGTTCTTC. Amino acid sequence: CASSQLAPSYNEQFF.

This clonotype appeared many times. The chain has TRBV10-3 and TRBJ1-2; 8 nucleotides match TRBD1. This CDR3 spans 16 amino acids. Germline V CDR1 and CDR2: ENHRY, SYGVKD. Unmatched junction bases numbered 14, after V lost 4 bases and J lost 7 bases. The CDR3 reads CAISVGGFGTGSGYTF. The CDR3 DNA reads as TGTGCCATCAGTGTCGGAGGATTCGGGACAGGCTCTGGCTACACCTTC.